This T cell receptor (beta chain) was captured in a study of OX40 agonist ivuxolimab in advanced cancers. Turning to the study itself: Eligibility admitted prior anti-PD-1, anti-PD-L1 or anti-CTLA-4 therapy; about 39% had some.

Samples were taken at baseline and on day 1 of cycles 4 and 7. The CDR3 has 14 amino acids. Trimming pared 0 bases from V and 0 bases from J, leaving 6 bases between. In germline, CDR1 is SGHNT, CDR2 YYREEE (reference sequence). Assay used: immunoSEQ multiplex PCR; TCRdb lists only in-frame clones, some missing. This sample has 60,000 to 75,000 clones, with almost 95% found just once. This clone was detected once. J is TRBJ2-5 and V is TRBV5-4; D remains unclear. Specimen: CD4+ or CD8+ T cells sorted from blood, collected in a trial of the OX40 agonist ivuxolimab. This sequence was found in an adult with an advanced solid tumor such as melanoma, head and neck, liver or kidney cancer. The CDR3 nucleotides are TGTGCCAGCAGCTTGGCCGCAAACCAAGAGACCCAGTACTTC. Translation gives CASSLAANQETQYF.